This T cell receptor beta chain is from a study of T-cell reconstitution after alpha-beta-depleted transplantation in children. This clonotype occurred many times. Germline loops: CDR1 SGHAT, CDR2 FQNNGV. The germline V and J ends were trimmed by 6 bases and 9 bases, with 24 bases remaining between them. There are 15 residues in the CDR3. Construction of the TCRbeta library involved unique molecular identifiers. TCRdb processed the PCR reads anew with MiXCR; each CDR3 protein has one entry. This table holds about 290,000 distinct CDR3 sequences, roughly a tenth found once. The origin of this receptor is a boy in the first two years of life with acute myeloid leukemia, due to receive a stem cell transplant. This sample comprised PBMCs, obtained before TCRalphabeta/CD19-depleted stem cell transplant. This chain uses TRBV11-2 with TRBJ2-7, with D perhaps TRBD1 or TRBD2 (5 bases each). CDR3 in DNA: TGTGCCAGCAGGGGACCGGGCCCGGGATATAGGGCGCAGTACTTC. This translates into CASRGPGPGYRAQYF.